This T cell receptor beta chain was obtained from a study of lung T cells in sarcoidosis with Löfgren's syndrome. Trimming stripped 0 bases from V and 6 bases from J, with 18 bases between. Germline CDR1 reads MNHEY; CDR2 reads SMNVEV (reference sequence). This CDR3 comprises 17 residues. This clonotype was counted many times. The target antigen is unknown. Broader study findings: Multiple Löfgren's syndrome patients reportedly shared TRAV12-1 and TRBV2 CDR3 motifs, suggesting public CD4+ TCRs. Recognition of an unidentified sarcoidosis antigen was only suggested. In alpha-beta pairs, TRAV12-1 favored TRBV2, and their CDR3s were homologous.

TCRdb passed the reads through MiXCR, listing each CDR3 protein once. The table records more than 50,000 distinct CDR3 sequences, over 20% of them present only once. The rearrangement links TRBV27 to TRBJ1-5; weak D call: TRBD1 (6 bases). The sequence was obtained from a human donor with sarcoidosis (Löfgren's syndrome or another form), or a control subject (not recorded which). Sample: CD4+ T cells from PBMCs. The CDR3 region is CASSLSVGGSRGQPQHF. The CDR3 DNA is TGTGCCAGCAGTTTATCGGTGGGCGGAAGCAGGGGTCAGCCCCAGCATTTT.